What follows are 16 T cell receptor beta chains derived from one specimen sequenced in a study of control samples from healthy donors and cancer patients. Here immunoSEQ multiplex PCR was the method, and the copy in TCRdb shows in-frame clones only, minus some. The data contain 130,000 to 150,000 clones, roughly 94% of them seen just once; the ten biggest clones take up approximately 15%. Sequences were obtained from PBMCs. These receptors all stem from a man aged 60-69 years with colorectal cancer.

V gene TRBV6-1 combines with J gene TRBJ1-2; the D is unclear. CDR3 size: 15 residues. Trimming pared 2 bases from V and 4 bases from J, leaving 14 bases between. Germline V lookup: CDR1 MNHNS, CDR2 SASEGT. CDR3 in amino acids: CASSERVGTIYGYTF. CDR3 coding DNA: TGTGCCAGCAGTGAAAGGGTTGGAACGATCTATGGCTACACCTTC.

The table lists this clone with a count of one. The chain uses TRBV9 and TRBJ1-6, with 7 bases aligning to TRBD1. The trim removed 3 bases at V and 7 bases at J, leaving 4 bases unmatched. Germline V gene data show CDR1 as SGDLS and CDR2 as YYNGEE. The CDR3 has 14 residues. The CDR3 here is CASSGDSLNSPLHF. Here the CDR3 DNA reads TGTGCCAGCAGCGGGGACAGCCTAAATTCACCCCTCCACTTT. Looking up the rest from reference TRBV9 and TRBJ1-6 gives the full variable domain: DSGVTQTPKHLITATGQRVTLRCSPRSGDLSVYWYQQSLDQGLQFLIQYYNGEERAKGNILERFSAQQFPDLHSELNLSSLELGDSALYFCASSGDSLNSPLHFGNGTRLTVT.

This sequence joins TRBV6-5 and TRBJ1-4; 7 positions agree with TRBD1. Germline CDR1 is MNHEY and CDR2 is SVGAGI. The CDR3 spans 14 residues. Trimming removed 6 bases from V and 8 bases from J; junction bases left unmatched: 9. The CDR3 DNA is TGTGCCAGCAGGCCCGGGGACAGCAAAGAAAAACTGTTTTTT. This sequence encodes CASRPGDSKEKLFF.

The chain uses TRBV18 and TRBJ2-7; weak D call: TRBD1 (5 bases). This CDR3 has 15 amino acids. With 3 bases removed from V and 2 bases from J, the gap between germline ends came to 14 bases. The germline CDR1 and CDR2 sequences are KGHSH and LQKENI. Here the CDR3 DNA reads TGTGCCAGCTCACCGACCTGGACATCCGCCTACGAGCAGTACTTC. The encoded protein is CASSPTWTSAYEQYF.

This chain links TRBV9 with TRBJ1-1; tentatively, D is TRBD1 (5 bases). The CDR3 has 14 amino acids. V dropped 1 base and J dropped 4 bases, with 11 bases sitting between them. CDR1 is SGDLS, CDR2 YYNGEE, per germline. The CDR3 nucleotides read TGTGCCAGCAGCGTACAGGGATTGAGCACTGAAGCTTTCTTT. This sequence encodes CASSVQGLSTEAFF.

The chain couples TRBV12-3 or TRBV12-4 to TRBJ2-7; 9 nucleotides line up with TRBD2. After removal of 7 bases from V and 6 bases from J, the junction contained 7 bases not matched to a gene. There are 13 residues in the CDR3. Here the CDR3 reads CASTLAGQLEQYF. CDR3 sequence (DNA): TGTGCCAGCACCCTAGCGGGACAGCTCGAGCAGTACTTC.

The count of this clone is one. The chain combines TRBV4-1 with TRBJ1-2; D is uncertain. Germline CDR1 reads MGHRA; CDR2 reads YSYEKL. V shed 3 bases and J shed 3 bases, with 5 bases lying between them. This CDR3 contains 12 residues. The CDR3 here is CASSQVDYGYTF. As DNA, the CDR3 is TGCGCCAGCAGCCAGGTAGACTATGGCTACACCTTC.

The chain couples TRBV18 to TRBJ1-1; 7 bases are a match to TRBD1. V lost 6 bases and J lost 1; bases outside the gene matches: 2. Germline lookup yields CDR1 KGHSH and CDR2 LQKENI. This CDR3 contains 13 residues. DNA for the CDR3: TGTGCCAGCTCCCGGGACAGGAACACTGAAGCTTTCTTT. This gives the protein CASSRDRNTEAFF.

V is TRBV28 and J is TRBJ2-7, with TRBD1 identical over 8 bases. Germline CDR1 is MDHEN and CDR2 is SYDVKM. The V segment lost 2 bases and the J segment 5 bases; nucleotides outside the gene matches: 11. This CDR3 is built from 16 residues. The CDR3, as DNA: TGTGCCAGCAGTTTAATCAGCACAGGGGGATCCAACGAGCAGTACTTC. It is translated as CASSLISTGGSNEQYF.

This sequence joins TRBV7-8 and TRBJ2-7; D may be TRBD2 (5 bases). CDR3 size: 12 residues. Germline V CDR1 and CDR2: SGHVS, FQNEAQ. V shed 2 bases and J shed 9 bases, with 11 bases lying between them. CDR3 loop: CASSLLSSGQYF. The CDR3 bases are TGTGCCAGCAGCTTACTTTCAAGCGGGCAGTACTTC.

The genes are TRBV5-1 and TRBJ2-7; 9 bases are shared with TRBD1. CDR1 SGHRS and CDR2 YFSETQ come from the germline V gene. V trimming: 1 base; J trimming: 4 bases; junction bases outside the gene matches: 6. This CDR3 is 15 amino acids long. CDR3: CASSLTTGGTYEQYF. For the CDR3, the DNA is TGCGCCAGCAGCTTGACGACAGGGGGGACTTACGAGCAGTACTTC.

The V gene is TRBV24-1, the J gene TRBJ2-1; 8 positions agree with TRBD1. This CDR3 contains 16 residues. Germline V gives CDR1 KGHDR, CDR2 SFDVKD. J gave up 5 bases and V 4 bases, and 9 bases lay outside the gene matches. DNA of the CDR3: TGTGCCACCAGTGACCTCGGACAGGGAGCTAACAATGAGCAGTTCTTC. Translated, it gives CATSDLGQGANNEQFF.

V usage is TRBV6-5 and J usage is TRBJ1-5, with 8 bases that match TRBD1. Germline V gives CDR1 MNHEY, CDR2 SVGAGI. This CDR3 contains 12 residues. Trimming cost V 6 bases and J 5 bases; bases outside gene matches: 0. The CDR3 DNA reads TGTGCCAGCAGGACAGGGGATCAGCCCCAGCATTTT. It encodes CASRTGDQPQHF.

This sequence joins TRBV11-2 and TRBJ2-7; tentative D call: TRBD1 (6 bases). Trimming took off 2 bases at V and 5 bases at J, with 16 bases between the two ends. This CDR3 has 15 amino acids. CDR1 and CDR2 (germline): SGHAT, FQNNGV. The CDR3 DNA reads as TGTGCCAGCAGCTTACAAACAGGGATTTATCACGAGCAGTACTTC. Its translation is CASSLQTGIYHEQYF.

The CDR3 coding sequence is TGTGCCAGCAGCCAAGAAGAGCAGGCCTCCTACAATGAGCAGTTCTTC. Translated, it gives CASSQEEQASYNEQFF. The V and J genes are TRBV3-1 (or the pseudogene TRBV3-2) and TRBJ2-1, with D unresolved. Germline V lookup: CDR1 LGHDT, CDR2 YNNKEL (reference sequence). The CDR3 is 16 amino acids. V lost 0 bases, J lost 0 bases, and 9 bases lay in between.

The chain employs TRBV19 and TRBJ2-7, with D tentatively TRBD1 or TRBD2 (5 bases each). CDR1 is LNHDA, CDR2 SQIVND, per germline (reference sequence). Trimming took 5 bases from V and 7 from J, leaving 18 bases between them. CDR3 length equals 14 residues. The CDR3: CASSAGTSGREQYF. Written as DNA, the CDR3 is TGTGCCAGTAGTGCCGGGACCTCGGGACGAGAGCAGTACTTC.